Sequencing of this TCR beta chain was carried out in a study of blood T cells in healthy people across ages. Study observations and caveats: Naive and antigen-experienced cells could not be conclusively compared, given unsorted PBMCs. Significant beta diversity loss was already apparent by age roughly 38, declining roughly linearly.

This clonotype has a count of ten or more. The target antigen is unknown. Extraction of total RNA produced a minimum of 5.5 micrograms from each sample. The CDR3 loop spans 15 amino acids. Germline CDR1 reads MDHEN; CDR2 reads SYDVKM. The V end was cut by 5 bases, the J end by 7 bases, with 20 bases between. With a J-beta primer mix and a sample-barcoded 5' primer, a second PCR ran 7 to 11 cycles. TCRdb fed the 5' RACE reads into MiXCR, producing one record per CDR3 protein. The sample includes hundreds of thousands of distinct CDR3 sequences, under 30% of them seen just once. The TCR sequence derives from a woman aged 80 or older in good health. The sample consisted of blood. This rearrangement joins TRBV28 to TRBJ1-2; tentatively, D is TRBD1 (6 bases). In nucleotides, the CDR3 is TGTGCCAGCAGTAGCCCGCAGACAGGAGTGATTGGCTACACCTTC. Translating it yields CASSSPQTGVIGYTF.